This TCR beta chain was recovered during a study of OX40 agonist ivuxolimab in advanced cancers. The study in broad terms: The costimulatory receptor OX40 (CD134) was targeted by ivuxolimab, a fully human IgG2 agonistic monoclonal antibody. The purpose of peripheral TCRbeta sequencing was to test whether ivuxolimab changed TCR sequence diversity and led to clonal T-cell expansion. Intravenous ivuxolimab was administered to patients every 2 weeks at six dose levels: 0.01, 0.1, 0.3, 1.5, 3 and 10 mg/kg. Patients were allowed to have had prior anti-PD-1, anti-PD-L1 or anti-CTLA-4 therapy, and 40% to 45% of the dose-escalation patients had previously received checkpoint inhibitors. Of the 52 patients in dose escalation, around 19 had hepatocellular carcinoma, some 15 had melanoma, 9 had renal cell carcinoma and 9 had head and neck cancer. Three dose-escalation patients achieved partial responses, one with hepatocellular carcinoma and two with cutaneous melanoma. A male proportion of almost 85% and a mean age of approximately 55 years, ranging from 23 to 79, were recorded for the dose-escalation cohort. The paper reports the monotherapy dose-escalation portion (N of about 50 patients) of the phase I ivuxolimab trial.

What the research found in general, with its limitations: In the 0.1-3.0 mg/kg groups, partial responders were among the patients with the lowest normalized peripheral clonal expansion, particularly in CD8+ T cells. At doses of 0.1 to 3.0 mg/kg, clonal expansion of both CD4+ and CD8+ T cells in blood was seen between baseline and week 6. Low levels of normalized T-cell clonal expansion were also shown by some nonresponding patients. Which antigens the clonally expanded peripheral T cells were specific for was not determined. After ivuxolimab, CD8+ T cells had more expanded clones than CD4+ T cells on average.

Patients with a history of autoimmune disease or receiving systemic immunosuppression were excluded from the trial. Peripheral blood for TCR sequencing was collected from all dose cohorts at baseline, on cycle 4 day 1, and on cycle 7 day 1. Samples were obtained from an open-label, multicenter, first-in-human phase I dose-escalation trial of ivuxolimab. Adults with locally advanced or metastatic melanoma, renal cell, hepatocellular, or head and neck squamous cell carcinoma were enrolled in the trial. CD4+ and CD8+ T cells were sorted separately from peripheral blood before TCR sequencing. Concerning this clone itself: Its antigen specificity is not known. Nothing much larger sits one base from this clone, and base qualities are not available.

Compared with germline, V lacks 5 bases and J lacks 6 bases; bases without a gene match: 3. CDR1 and CDR2 were assigned from the germline V gene as SGHNT and YENEEA. The CDR3 has 14 amino acids, counting the end cysteine and phenylalanine. Only the CDR3 portion is preserved as DNA: 42 bases, with reading frame beginning at the first base. For sequencing of the TCRbeta CDR3 region, genomic DNA was extracted from the sorted cells. The immunoSEQ Assay was used to sequence the TCRbeta CDR3 regions. TCRdb provides this immuneACCESS table in a form limited to in-frame rearrangements. Some clones are lacking; in checked studies, under half of them reflect an unresolved V gene, and why the rest are absent is not known. This sample has 40,000 or so clones in its table, and roughly 89% of those were observed once. Jointly, the top ten make up 35% to 40% of the sample.

The TCR sequence derives from an adult with an advanced solid tumor such as melanoma, head and neck, liver or kidney cancer. The chain is made from TRBV11-3 and TRBJ2-1; a stretch of 11 junction bases matches TRBD1. The specimen was CD4+ or CD8+ T cells sorted from blood, collected in a trial of the OX40 agonist ivuxolimab. The CDR3 protein: CASSGTGGINEQFF. The nucleotide sequence is given as TGTGCCAGCAGCGGGACAGGGGGTATCAATGAGCAGTTCTTC.